The 2 T cell receptor beta chains listed next were all sequenced from one sample in a study of blood T cell repertoires in COVID-19 (dated by TCRdb to 2018 to 2021). The library was produced with the immunoSEQ multiplex PCR assay. The immuneACCESS repertoire file appears here via TCRdb, limited to in-frame rearrangements. These files lack a portion of the clones; in checked studies, under half of the deficit traces to unresolved V genes, and the cause of the others is not known. The sample includes around 150,000 clones, with approximately 88% observed a single time. The top ten constitute around 4.6% of the sample. Specimen: peripheral blood. The receptors come from a human donor in a cohort sampled during active COVID-19.

The rearrangement links TRBV30 to TRBJ2-1; TRBD2 agrees at 10 bases. V lost 1 base to trimming and J lost 5 bases; unmatched junction nucleotides: 5. Germline V CDR1 and CDR2: GTSNPN, SVGIG (reference sequence). The CDR3 consists of 15 residues. CDR3 DNA sequence: TGTGCCTGGAGTGAGGGACTAGCGCAACACAATGAGCAGTTCTTC. Translation gives CAWSEGLAQHNEQFF.

The V and J genes are TRBV6-6 and TRBJ2-5; 7 bases line up with TRBD2. The CDR3 has 13 amino acids. The V and J ends lost 2 bases and 4 bases, in that order; junction bases with no gene match: 1. In germline, CDR1 is MNHNY, CDR2 SVGAGI (reference sequence). The CDR3 loop reads CASSYGGGETQYF. The CDR3 DNA follows: TGTGCCAGCAGTTACGGGGGGGGAGAGACCCAGTACTTC.